Below are 17 T cell receptor beta chains sequenced from a single sample in a study of technical replicates of blood from a handful of donors. Produced via immunoSEQ multiplex PCR; TCRdb's table is partial and in-frame only. The sample includes about 16,000 clones, around 86% of them seen just once. The sequenced sample was PBMCs. The receptors were sampled from a human donor in good health.

The CDR3 DNA reads TGCGCCAGCAGTGTTCAGGGGGACACTGAAGCTTTCTTT. Translated: CASSVQGDTEAFF. The genes are TRBV5-1 and TRBJ1-1; 7 bases fit TRBD1. This CDR3 is built from 13 residues. The germline gives CDR1 SGHRS, CDR2 YFSETQ. After removal of 5 bases from V and 3 bases from J, the junction contained 4 bases not matched to a gene.

This chain joins TRBV18 and TRBJ1-1; D remains unclear. The CDR3 is 13 amino acids. CDR1 is KGHSH and CDR2 is LQKENI in the germline V gene. V lost 2 bases, J lost 4 bases, and 8 bases lay in between. CDR3 amino acids: CASSPGPRTEAFF. CDR3 nucleotide sequence: TGTGCCAGCTCACCAGGGCCGCGCACTGAAGCTTTCTTT. The complete variable domain, with remaining parts taken from reference TRBV18 and TRBJ1-1, reads NAGVMQNPRHLVRRRGQEARLRCSPMKGHSHVYWYRQLPEEGLKFMVYLQKENIIDESGMPKERFSAEFPKEGPSILRIQQVVRGDSAAYFCASSPGPRTEAFFGQGTRLTVV.

This chain uses TRBV11-2 with TRBJ1-5; tentatively, D is TRBD1 (5 bases). CDR1 and CDR2 from the germline V gene are SGHAT and FQNNGV. V was trimmed by 1 base and J by 0 bases, leaving 16 bases between them. The CDR3 covers 18 residues. The CDR3: CASSLAHGGAHSNQPQHF. The CDR3 region has the DNA TGTGCCAGCAGCTTAGCTCACGGAGGGGCCCATAGCAATCAGCCCCAGCATTTT.

V and J are TRBV6-5 and TRBJ2-4; 10 nucleotides match TRBD1. Looked up from germline, CDR1 is MNHEY and CDR2 is SVGAGI. CDR3 length: 13 residues. V shed 10 bases, J shed 6 bases, and the junction held 6 bases outside the gene matches. The CDR3 sequence: CATTRDRGNIQYF. The DNA for the CDR3 is TGTGCCACTACCCGGGACAGGGGAAACATTCAGTACTTC.

The chain joins TRBV2 to TRBJ1-5; possibly TRBD1 for D (6 bases). The V and J ends lost 9 bases and 11 bases respectively, with 23 bases between them. This CDR3 has 14 amino acids. Germline V CDR1 and CDR2: SNHLY, FYNNEI. CDR3 in amino acids: CASWRGASGGSQHF. CDR3 in DNA: TGTGCCAGTTGGAGGGGGGCATCCGGGGGGTCCCAGCATTTT.

V gene TRBV2 combines with J gene TRBJ2-5; tentatively, D is TRBD2 (6 bases). The CDR3 has 14 residues. Germline CDR1 SNHLY, CDR2 FYNNEI. The germline V and J ends were trimmed by 2 bases and 4 bases, with 11 bases remaining between them. The CDR3 coding sequence is TGTGCCAGCAGTGAACAGGGAGGACGAGAGACCCAGTACTTC. This gives the protein CASSEQGGRETQYF. The entire variable domain, with the rest obtained from reference TRBV2 and TRBJ2-5, is as follows: EPEVTQTPSHQVTQMGQEVILRCVPISNHLYFYWYRQILGQKVEFLVSFYNNEISEKSEIFDDQFSVERPDGSNFTLKIRSTKLEDSAMYFCASSEQGGRETQYFGPGTRLLVL.

V usage is TRBV6-1 and J usage is TRBJ2-5; 11 bases are a match to TRBD2. The germline V gene encodes CDR1 MNHNS and CDR2 SASEGT. The CDR3 runs to 15 residues. J gave up 1 base and V 3 bases, and 1 base lay outside the gene matches. The CDR3 reads CASSETSGTQETQYF. The CDR3, as DNA: TGTGCCAGCAGTGAGACTAGCGGGACCCAAGAGACCCAGTACTTC.

This clone is a singleton in its sample. This chain links TRBV10-1 with TRBJ2-5, with 11 bases aligning to TRBD2. Trimming took 2 bases from V and 3 from J; bases not matched to a gene: 17. The CDR3 spans 20 residues. Germline CDR1 is WNHNN and CDR2 is SYGVQD (reference sequence). CDR3 nucleotide sequence: TGCGCCAGCAGTGAGGGGGGTGAAACGGGTAGCGGGAGGGCGGAAGAGACCCAGTACTTC. Translating gives CASSEGGETGSGRAEETQYF.

V gene TRBV6-5 combines with J gene TRBJ2-5; unclear D gene. This CDR3 contains 14 residues. Germline-derived CDR1 and CDR2 are MNHEY and SVGAGI. The V and J ends lost 5 bases and 4 bases respectively, with 14 bases between them. For the CDR3, the DNA is TGTGCCAGCAGTACCCGGTTTAGCCGAGAGACCCAGTACTTC. It yields the protein CASSTRFSRETQYF.

This clone came up a few times. The rearrangement joins TRBV11-2 to TRBJ2-7; tentative D call: TRBD1 (5 bases). Germline V gene data show CDR1 as SGHAT and CDR2 as FQNNGV. V lost 5 bases to trimming and J lost 0 bases, with 11 bases between them. CDR3 length equals 14 residues. The CDR3 DNA reads TGTGCCAGCAGCCCCAGACAGACCTCCTACGAGCAGTACTTC. Protein product: CASSPRQTSYEQYF.

This chain connects TRBV5-1 to TRBJ1-6; D perhaps matches TRBD1 (6 bases). CDR3 length equals 15 residues. The germline V gene encodes CDR1 SGHRS and CDR2 YFSETQ. Between the trimmed V and J ends, which lost 4 bases and 13 bases, there was a span of 21 bases. CDR3 protein: CASSTGQLMRSPLHF. The CDR3 DNA reads TGCGCCAGCAGCACCGGACAGTTGATGAGATCGCCCCTCCACTTT. The full variable domain, completed using reference TRBV5-1 and TRBJ1-6, is KAGVTQTPRYLIKTRGQQVTLSCSPISGHRSVSWYQQTPGQGLQFLFEYFSETQRNKGNFPGRFSGRQFSNSRSEMNVSTLELGDSALYLCASSTGQLMRSPLHFGNGTRLTVT.

The chain is built from TRBV7-9 and TRBJ1-3, with 10 positions matching TRBD1. Germline CDR1 and CDR2: SEHNR and FQNEAQ (reference sequence). The CDR3 spans 16 residues. V gave up 4 bases and J gave up 2 bases; unmatched junction bases: 5. CDR3 loop: CASSSRQGATGNTIYF. CDR3 nucleotide sequence: TGTGCCAGCAGCTCCAGACAGGGGGCTACTGGAAACACCATATATTTT.

This clone has just one count. The J gene is TRBJ2-1, the V gene TRBV7-8; 7 bases map to TRBD2. The V segment lost 1 base and the J segment 4 bases; nucleotides outside the gene matches: 10. The CDR3 runs to 17 residues. Per germline, CDR1 SGHVS and CDR2 FQNEAQ. DNA for the CDR3: TGTGCCAGCAGCTTAGGGGTTTCTAGCGGCCAATACAATGAGCAGTTCTTC. It encodes CASSLGVSSGQYNEQFF.

This chain's CDR3 is CASKGGTTIYEQYF. The CDR3 bases are TGTGCCAGCAAGGGCGGGACTACAATCTACGAGCAGTACTTC. The gene calls are TRBV28 and TRBJ2-7, with TRBD2 matching over 7 bases. The CDR3 loop spans 14 amino acids. With 7 bases clipped from V and 3 bases from J, the junction kept 9 bases outside the gene matches. CDR1 is MDHEN, CDR2 SYDVKM, per germline.

V gene TRBV30 combines with J gene TRBJ2-3; maybe TRBD1 (5 bases). Germline V gene lookup returns CDR1 GTSNPN and CDR2 SVGIG (reference sequence). V lost 3 bases and J lost 5, with 15 bases in between. CDR3 length equals 14 residues. CDR3 nucleotides: TGTGCCTGGAGCTGGGGCGCAGCGAGAGATACGCAGTATTTT. The encoded protein is CAWSWGAARDTQYF.

This rearrangement joins TRBV5-1 to TRBJ2-1, with 10 bases identical to TRBD2. In germline, CDR1 is SGHRS, CDR2 YFSETQ. The junction had 6 bases not matched to a gene; V was cut back by 2 bases and J by 1 base. The CDR3 is 17 amino acids. The CDR3 loop reads CASSFLLAGSSYNEQFF. DNA of the CDR3: TGCGCCAGCAGCTTCCTACTAGCGGGAAGTTCCTACAATGAGCAGTTCTTC.

The chain employs TRBV6-5 and TRBJ2-7, with a possible D match to TRBD1 (5 bases). Per germline, CDR1 MNHEY and CDR2 SVGAGI. Trimming cost V 0 bases and J 0 bases, with 6 bases left between them. This CDR3 contains 14 residues. CDR3 residues: CASSYSDTSYEQYF. The CDR3 region has the DNA TGTGCCAGCAGTTACTCGGACACCTCCTACGAGCAGTACTTC.